Presented here are 21 T cell receptor beta chains from one specimen sequenced in a study of T cell responses to AZD1222 COVID-19 vaccine. Sequencing was performed with immunoSEQ multiplex PCR; in TCRdb, only in-frame clones are kept and a portion is missing. The sample lists 100,000 or so clones; 89% were seen once. Material: peripheral blood, obtained 28 days after the second AZD1222 dose. Receptors were obtained from an adult who received the AZD1222 COVID-19 vaccine.

The chain is built from TRBV2 and TRBJ1-1; tentatively, D is TRBD1 (5 bases). The CDR3 is 16 amino acids. The germline CDR1 and CDR2 sequences are SNHLY and FYNNEI. The V and J ends lost 10 bases and 5 bases respectively, with 26 bases between them. CDR3 residues: CATIYGLGGGFTEAFF. Written as DNA, the CDR3 is TGTGCCACAATCTACGGACTCGGGGGTGGTTTTACTGAAGCTTTCTTT.

The chain joins TRBV24-1 to TRBJ2-3; D gene ambiguous. Germline V gene lookup returns CDR1 KGHDR and CDR2 SFDVKD. The CDR3 spans 13 residues. V lost 8 bases to trimming and J lost 5 bases, with 13 bases between them. The CDR3 is CATKSGQVDTQYF. The CDR3, as DNA: TGTGCCACCAAGTCTGGTCAGGTAGATACGCAGTATTTT.

This sequence joins TRBV5-1 and TRBJ1-1; maybe TRBD1 (5 bases). CDR3 length: 13 amino acids. The ends were cut back, 4 bases at V and 2 bases at J, with 9 bases in the middle. Germline CDR1 is SGHRS and CDR2 is YFSETQ. CDR3 amino acids: CASSRGDNTEAFF. For the CDR3, the DNA is TGCGCCAGCAGCCGAGGGGATAACACTGAAGCTTTCTTT.

The J gene is TRBJ2-2, the V gene TRBV5-8; D gene unclear. The germline CDR1 and CDR2 sequences are SGHTS and YDEGEE. This CDR3 is 14 amino acids long. V lost 1 base and J lost 6, with 10 bases in between. Here the CDR3 reads CASSLLSLPGELFF. For the CDR3, the DNA is TGTGCCAGCAGCTTGTTGTCTTTGCCCGGGGAGCTGTTTTTT.

The DNA for the CDR3 is TGTGCCAGCAGTTACGGGACAACGAACACCGGGGAGCTGTTTTTT. Translating gives CASSYGTTNTGELFF. This chain uses TRBV6-5 with TRBJ2-2; the D gene is possibly TRBD1 (6 bases). The CDR3 has 15 residues. Germline CDR1 and CDR2: MNHEY and SVGAGI. Trimming took 2 bases from V and 0 from J, leaving 7 bases between them.

The chain uses TRBV7-8 and TRBJ1-2; maybe TRBD1 (6 bases). The CDR3 loop spans 13 amino acids. Trimming removed 3 bases at V and 8 bases at J, with 13 bases between. CDR1 SGHVS and CDR2 FQNEAQ come from the germline V gene. In DNA form, the CDR3 reads TGTGCCAGCAGCTTCAGACAGGCTAGGGGCTACACCTTC. Residues: CASSFRQARGYTF.

V usage is TRBV7-3 and J usage is TRBJ2-3, with TRBD2 matching 8 bases. The V gene's germline CDR1 is SGHTA and CDR2 FQGTGA. V shed 1 base and J 0 bases; nucleotides not matched to a gene: 3. CDR3 length: 16 amino acids. The CDR3 coding sequence is TGTGCCAGCAGCTTAATTCCTAGCGGGAGCACAGATACGCAGTATTTT. Its protein product is CASSLIPSGSTDTQYF.

This chain uses TRBV6-5 with TRBJ2-4, with D perhaps assigned TRBD1 or TRBD2 (5 bases each). Trimming took 6 bases from V and 9 from J, leaving 18 bases between them. The CDR3 covers 14 residues. The germline V gene encodes CDR1 MNHEY and CDR2 SVGAGI. The CDR3 DNA sequence: TGTGCCAGCAGCGAGGGACCAGCCTGGGGCATTCAGTACTTC. Its protein product is CASSEGPAWGIQYF.

This chain uses TRBV9 with TRBJ1-2, with 8 nucleotides matching TRBD1. The CDR3 consists of 14 residues. The J segment lost 7 bases and the V segment lost 3 bases, leaving 8 bases of the junction unmatched. Germline V gives CDR1 SGDLS, CDR2 YYNGEE. CDR3 sequence reads: CASSAGQGVFGYTF. CDR3 coding DNA: TGTGCCAGCAGCGCAGGACAGGGTGTTTTTGGCTACACCTTC.

J is TRBJ2-5 and V is TRBV11-3; D remains ambiguous. The CDR3 is 15 residues long. Germline lookup yields CDR1 SGHNT and CDR2 YENEEA. Trimming removed 2 bases from V and 5 bases from J, with 15 bases in between. Here the CDR3 DNA reads TGTGCCAGCAGCTTAAGGTACGGGTCTTCGGAGACCCAGTACTTC. It specifies CASSLRYGSSETQYF.

The chain carries TRBV30 and TRBJ2-7; D perhaps matches TRBD1 (5 bases). The CDR3 covers 11 residues. Trimming removed 1 base from V and 4 bases from J, with 5 bases in between. Germline assignment: CDR1 GTSNPN and CDR2 SVGIG (reference sequence). In DNA form, the CDR3 reads TGTGCCTGGAGTGCAGGGTACGAGCAGTACTTC. Translating gives CAWSAGYEQYF. Looking up the rest from reference TRBV30 and TRBJ2-7 gives the full variable domain: SQTIHQWPATLVQPVGSPLSLECTVEGTSNPNLYWYRQAAGRGLQLLFYSVGIGQISSEVPQNLSASRPQDRQFILSSKKLLLSDSGFYLCAWSAGYEQYFGPGTRLTVT.

With respect to this clone: Other DNA variants within this sample encode the same CDR3. The rearrangement uses TRBV7-2 and TRBJ1-5, with 7 bases identical to TRBD1. This CDR3 has 13 residues. J gave up 4 bases and V 5 bases, and 2 bases lay outside the gene matches. Germline CDR1 is SGHTA and CDR2 is FQGNSA. CDR3 nucleotides: TGTGCCAGCAGCGACAGGGTGAATCAGCCCCAGCATTTT. Translated: CASSDRVNQPQHF. Drawing the rest from reference TRBV7-2 and TRBJ1-5, the complete variable domain is GAGVSQSPSNKVTEKGKDVELRCDPISGHTALYWYRQSLGQGLEFLIYFQGNSAPDKSGLPSDRFSAERTGGSVSTLTIQRTQQEDSAVYLCASSDRVNQPQHFGDGTRLSIL.

This clone was detected only once. The chain carries TRBV3-1 (or the pseudogene TRBV3-2) and TRBJ1-2; no reliable D call. CDR1 and CDR2 from the germline V gene are LGHDT and YNNKEL (reference sequence). This CDR3 spans 15 amino acids. V was cut by 4 bases and J by 5 bases, with 17 bases left in between. CDR3 DNA: TGTGCCAGCAGCCCCCTTTCGGCAAACCTATATGGCTACACCTTC. Amino acids: CASSPLSANLYGYTF.

A single count supports this clone. V usage is TRBV7-3 and J usage is TRBJ1-1; D unclear. V shed 3 bases and J shed 1 base, with 6 bases lying between them. Germline assignment: CDR1 SGHTA and CDR2 FQGTGA. The CDR3 totals 13 residues. Here the CDR3 reads CASSFAANTEAFF. The CDR3 DNA reads TGTGCCAGCAGCTTTGCAGCGAACACTGAAGCTTTCTTT. Using reference TRBV7-3 and TRBJ1-1 for the parts outside the CDR3, the full variable domain is GAGVSQTPSNKVTEKGKYVELRCDPISGHTALYWYRQSLGQGPEFLIYFQGTGAADDSGLPNDRFFAVRPEGSVSTLKIQRTERGDSAVYLCASSFAANTEAFFGQGTRLTVV.

The chain couples TRBV5-4 to TRBJ1-4, with D maybe TRBD1 (6 bases). Germline loops: CDR1 SGHNT, CDR2 YYREEE (reference sequence). The CDR3 sequence is 16 residues long. Trimming shortened V by 4 bases and J by 5 bases, and 18 bases separated the two germline ends. CDR3 sequence reads: CASSVKVGGGNEKLFF. The CDR3 DNA follows: TGTGCCAGCAGCGTTAAGGTGGGAGGGGGAAATGAAAAACTGTTTTTT.

This clone has just one count. The rearrangement joins TRBV30 to TRBJ2-7; tentative D call: TRBD1 (5 bases). Trimming took 1 base from V and 3 from J, leaving 10 bases between them. CDR3 length: 13 residues. Germline-derived CDR1 and CDR2 are GTSNPN and SVGIG (reference sequence). Written as DNA, the CDR3 is TGTGCCTGGAGTGAGGTCAGGGTCTACGAGCAGTACTTC. It yields the protein CAWSEVRVYEQYF. Full variable domain (rest looked up from reference TRBV30 and TRBJ2-7): SQTIHQWPATLVQPVGSPLSLECTVEGTSNPNLYWYRQAAGRGLQLLFYSVGIGQISSEVPQNLSASRPQDRQFILSSKKLLLSDSGFYLCAWSEVRVYEQYFGPGTRLTVT.

The chain recombines TRBV5-1 with TRBJ1-1; D is unclear. The V end was cut by 0 bases, the J end by 5 bases, with 8 bases between. In germline, CDR1 is SGHRS, CDR2 YFSETQ. This CDR3 spans 13 amino acids. CDR3 residues: CASSLGAKTEAFF. The CDR3 nucleotides are TGCGCCAGCAGCTTGGGAGCGAAAACTGAAGCTTTCTTT.

This chain links TRBV3-1 (or the pseudogene TRBV3-2) with TRBJ2-3, with 7 positions matching TRBD2. CDR1 is LGHDT and CDR2 is YNNKEL in the germline V gene (reference sequence). The CDR3 contains 15 residues. Unmatched junction bases numbered 5, after V lost 0 bases and J lost 5 bases. The CDR3 DNA is TGTGCCAGCAGCCAAGATGTGGGGGGGGGAGATACGCAGTATTTT. This gives the protein CASSQDVGGGDTQYF.

This sequence joins TRBV6-1 and TRBJ1-2; tentative D call: TRBD1 (5 bases). V was trimmed by 2 bases and J by 8 bases, leaving 12 bases between them. CDR3 size: 13 residues. Germline V gene lookup returns CDR1 MNHNS and CDR2 SASEGT. CDR3 protein: CASSETGQLGYTF. DNA of the CDR3: TGTGCCAGCAGTGAAACAGGCCAGCTCGGCTACACCTTC.

The J gene is TRBJ2-3, the V gene TRBV3-1 (or the pseudogene TRBV3-2); 8 bases agree with TRBD2. The CDR3 totals 14 residues. The germline V gene encodes CDR1 LGHDT and CDR2 YNNKEL (reference sequence). With 1 base clipped from V and 4 bases from J, the junction kept 1 base outside the gene matches. CDR3 region: CASSQAGGSDTQYF. CDR3 nucleotides: TGTGCCAGCAGCCAAGCGGGGGGGTCAGATACGCAGTATTTT.

The chain uses TRBV29-1 and TRBJ2-5; D might be TRBD2 (5 bases). Germline V gene sequence: CDR1 SQVTM, CDR2 ANQGSEA. CDR3 length equals 13 residues. V was clipped by 6 bases and J by 3 bases, with 14 bases between them. CDR3 bases: TGCAGCGTCCGGGGAAGGGAAAAAGAGACCCAGTACTTC. It translates to CSVRGREKETQYF.